This TCR beta chain stems from a study of blood T cell repertoires in COVID-19. The V end was cut by 8 bases, the J end by 3 bases, with 16 bases between. The V gene's germline CDR1 is LNHDA and CDR2 SQIVND (reference sequence). CDR3 length equals 14 residues. The repertoire was sequenced with immunoSEQ multiplex PCR; TCRdb's copy has only in-frame clones and lacks some. Among over 80,000 clones listed, roughly 75% were seen once. This sequence joins TRBV19 and TRBJ1-1; D is perhaps TRBD1 (6 bases). Sequences were obtained from peripheral blood. The receptor was isolated from a woman between 45 and 60 years old with acute or convalescent COVID-19. The CDR3 here is CASAWGGADTEAFF. The DNA of the CDR3 is TGTGCCAGTGCCTGGGGGGGCGCAGACACTGAAGCTTTCTTT.